These 11 T cell receptor beta chains share one sample of origin, sequenced in a study of Ad26.COV2.S vaccination and SARS-CoV-2 variants. Treatment reported: 15 to 20 received Ad26.COV2.S at low or high dose, single or two shots; roughly five received placebo; per-sample allocation not given. Day 63 after the first vaccine or placebo injection was the time point for sampling. Clones were read by immunoSEQ multiplex PCR, and TCRdb kept only the in-frame ones, dropping some. The profile shows some 480,000 clones, about 83% of them singletons. Sample: peripheral blood, taken in a trial of Ad26.COV2.S vaccine versus placebo. Source of these receptors: a person aged 18-65 years who received the Ad26.COV2.S COVID-19 vaccine or a placebo.

This clone was observed a single time. The J gene is TRBJ1-3, the V gene TRBV3-1 (or the pseudogene TRBV3-2); D call uncertain. V lost 8 bases, J lost 1 base, and 9 bases lay in between. Germline V gene lookup returns CDR1 LGHDT and CDR2 YNNKEL (reference sequence). The CDR3 spans 13 residues. The CDR3 sequence is CASLDLSGNTIYF. CDR3 nucleotides: TGTGCCAGCCTCGACCTATCTGGAAACACCATATATTTT.

The CDR3 loop is CASSPGRQGGYTF. CDR3 coding DNA: TGTGCCAGCAGCCCAGGACGACAGGGCGGCTACACCTTC. The chain links TRBV7-8 to TRBJ1-2, with 7 bases that match TRBD1. This CDR3 has 13 amino acids. The J segment lost 8 bases and the V segment lost 5 bases, leaving 8 bases of the junction unmatched. Germline CDR1 is SGHVS and CDR2 is FQNEAQ. The full variable domain, its missing parts supplied by reference TRBV7-8 and TRBJ1-2, is GAGVSQSPRYKVAKRGQDVALRCDPISGHVSLFWYQQALGQGPEFLTYFQNEAQLDKSGLPSDRFFAERPEGSVSTLKIQRTQQEDSAVYLCASSPGRQGGYTFGSGTRLTVV.

This sequence joins TRBV29-1 and TRBJ1-5; no definite D call. Germline values: CDR1 SQVTM, CDR2 ANQGSEA. CDR3 size: 13 residues. The ends were cut back, 6 bases at V and 3 bases at J, with 12 bases in the middle. CDR3 sequence reads: CSVAPGTNQPQHF. CDR3 nucleotide sequence: TGCAGCGTGGCTCCGGGAACCAATCAGCCCCAGCATTTT.

The rearrangement uses TRBV25-1 and TRBJ2-2; 11 nucleotides line up with TRBD1. Trimming removed 8 bases from V and 6 bases from J; junction bases left unmatched: 5. The CDR3 contains 14 residues. The V gene's germline CDR1 is MGHDK and CDR2 SYGVNS. CDR3 sequence (DNA): TGTGCCAGCGGGGGGACAGGGGGAGCCGGGGAGCTGTTTTTT. Translated, it gives CASGGTGGAGELFF.

This sequence joins TRBV30 and TRBJ2-5; D call uncertain. The V gene lost 4 bases and the J gene lost 4 bases, with 7 bases spanning the gap. CDR3 length: 11 residues. Germline CDR1 reads GTSNPN; CDR2 reads SVGIG (reference sequence). The CDR3 reads CAWTALETQYF. CDR3 nucleotide sequence: TGTGCCTGGACAGCCCTAGAGACCCAGTACTTC. Full variable domain (remainder filled in from reference TRBV30 and TRBJ2-5): SQTIHQWPATLVQPVGSPLSLECTVEGTSNPNLYWYRQAAGRGLQLLFYSVGIGQISSEVPQNLSASRPQDRQFILSSKKLLLSDSGFYLCAWTALETQYFGPGTRLLVL.

This clone was detected once. The junction departs from the called germline gene at one end, perhaps through a read error. V and J are TRBV6-5 and TRBJ1-2, with 7 nucleotides matching TRBD1. The CDR3 has 14 amino acids. Germline CDR1 reads MNHEY; CDR2 reads SVGAGI. CDR3: CASGRLQGQSGIYF. The CDR3 nucleotides are TGTGCCAGCGGTCGTCTACAGGGGCAGTCAGGGATATACTTC.

This chain connects TRBV29-1 to TRBJ2-5; D gene ambiguous. This CDR3 comprises 11 residues. CDR1 SQVTM and CDR2 ANQGSEA come from the germline V gene. Deletions cut 6 bases from V and 0 bases from J, with 5 bases between. The CDR3 region has the DNA TGCAGCGTCGCGCACCAAGAGACCCAGTACTTC. Amino acid sequence: CSVAHQETQYF.

The CDR3 protein is CASRDGEQFF. CDR3 nucleotides: TGTGCCAGCAGGGATGGTGAGCAGTTCTTC. This rearrangement joins TRBV6-5 to TRBJ2-1; D gene uncertain. Trimming left V 6 bases short and J 9 bases short, with 6 bases between. From germline, CDR1 is MNHEY and CDR2 SVGAGI. The CDR3 has 10 residues.

Note on this clone: One end of the junction is discordant with germline, which a read error may explain. The chain joins TRBV19 to TRBJ2-1; 11 positions match TRBD2. Germline V gene data show CDR1 as LNHDA and CDR2 as SQIVND (reference sequence). The CDR3 runs 16 residues. CDR3 sequence (DNA): TGCGCCAGTAGTCCCCAAGGGAGACTAGCGGGAAATGAGCAGTTCTTC. Translating it yields CASSPQGRLAGNEQFF.

The rearrangement joins TRBV2 to TRBJ2-7; TRBD1 aligns across 11 bases. V was pared by 6 bases and J by 5 bases, with 3 bases of the junction left unmatched. Looked up from germline, CDR1 is SNHLY and CDR2 is FYNNEI. This CDR3 comprises 13 residues. The CDR3 spells CASRGQGEDEQYF. DNA of the CDR3: TGTGCCAGCAGGGGACAGGGGGAGGACGAGCAGTACTTC.

This rearrangement joins TRBV3-1 (or the pseudogene TRBV3-2) to TRBJ1-2; 10 bases fit TRBD1. Per the germline V gene, CDR1 is LGHDT and CDR2 is YNNKEL (reference sequence). Unmatched junction bases numbered 12, after V lost 0 bases and J lost 8 bases. This CDR3 is 17 amino acids long. As DNA, the CDR3 is TGTGCCAGCAGCCAAGATCTCCCCGGACAGGGGGTAGGCGGCTACACCTTC. As protein: CASSQDLPGQGVGGYTF.